One and the same sample provided the 8 T cell receptor beta chains below, sequenced in a study of identical twins. TCRdb used MiXCR to reprocess the 5' RACE reads, holding one entry per CDR3 protein. This sample has 200,000 or so distinct CDR3 sequences, with about 15% found just once. The same specimen was also included in a second study, on T cells expressing NK-cell markers.

Source material: CD8+ T cells sorted from blood. These TCRs come from a woman aged 18-29 years in good health.

This sequence joins TRBV5-1 and TRBJ1-2; TRBD1 matches 8 bases. This CDR3 spans 14 amino acids. The V gene end was trimmed by 1 base and the J gene end by 8 bases; junction bases not matched to a gene: 7. CDR1 SGHRS and CDR2 YFSETQ come from the germline V gene. CDR3 protein: CASSLYQGAFGYTF. The CDR3 nucleotides are TGCGCCAGCAGCTTGTACCAGGGGGCCTTCGGCTACACCTTC.

This clonotype was counted between two and nine times. The chain has TRBV12-3 or TRBV12-4 and TRBJ2-2, with 14 bases aligning to TRBD2. V was pared by 5 bases and J by 11 bases, with 4 bases of the junction left unmatched. The CDR3 sequence is 14 residues long. For the CDR3, the DNA is TGTGCCAGCAGTGTTGGACTAGCGGGAGGAGAGCTGTTTTTT. Protein sequence: CASSVGLAGGELFF.

This clonotype has a handful of counts. The chain uses TRBV12-3 or TRBV12-4 and TRBJ1-5; 12 bases are shared with TRBD1. The CDR3 runs to 19 residues. Trimming removed 3 bases from V and 3 bases from J; junction bases left unmatched: 12. The CDR3 loop reads CASSFRPGQGAKFNQPQHF. DNA for the CDR3: TGTGCCAGCAGTTTTAGGCCGGGACAGGGGGCAAAATTCAATCAGCCCCAGCATTTT.

The J gene is TRBJ2-1, the V gene TRBV19; 11 bases are a match to TRBD2. The CDR3 spans 15 residues. Germline-derived CDR1 and CDR2 are LNHDA and SQIVND (reference sequence). V shed 5 bases, J shed 7 bases, and the junction held 7 bases outside the gene matches. CDR3 sequence: CASSVLAGVGNEQFF. The CDR3 DNA sequence: TGTGCCAGTAGTGTACTAGCGGGAGTAGGAAATGAGCAGTTCTTC.

This chain connects TRBV12-3 or TRBV12-4 to TRBJ1-5; 7 bases fit TRBD1. The J segment lost 7 bases and the V segment lost 6 bases, leaving 9 bases of the junction unmatched. CDR3 length: 14 residues. CDR3 protein: CASSQTGVGQPQHF. The CDR3 DNA follows: TGTGCCAGCAGCCAAACAGGGGTTGGCCAGCCCCAGCATTTT.

J is TRBJ2-1 and V is TRBV12-3 or TRBV12-4, with 14 bases identical to TRBD2. The V segment lost 5 bases and the J segment 8 bases; nucleotides outside the gene matches: 11. The CDR3 covers 17 residues. CDR3 DNA: TGTGCCAGCAGTACCCTTCCGGGACTAGCGGGGGTGTATGAGCAGTTCTTC. It yields the protein CASSTLPGLAGVYEQFF.

The V gene is TRBV4-1, the J gene TRBJ1-1, with D maybe TRBD1 (5 bases). The CDR3 has 14 amino acids. Germline V lookup: CDR1 MGHRA, CDR2 YSYEKL. V lost 5 bases, J lost 3 bases, and 13 bases lay in between. The CDR3, as DNA: TGCGCCAGCAGCAACTCTCAAGGGGACACTGAAGCTTTCTTT. It is translated as CASSNSQGDTEAFF.

This rearrangement joins TRBV29-1 to TRBJ1-2; no definite D call. V dropped 1 base and J dropped 8 bases, with 8 bases sitting between them. Germline V gene data show CDR1 as SQVTM and CDR2 as ANQGSEA. The CDR3 consists of 11 residues. The CDR3 DNA is TGCAGCGTTGAAGGTAGAGAGGGCTACACCTTC. Encoded protein: CSVEGREGYTF.